Shown below are 4 T cell receptor beta chains from a single sample sequenced in a study of blood T cells in healthy people across ages. Next came a second PCR, run for roughly 6 to 11 cycles, which used a sample-barcoded 5' primer along with a J-beta primer mix. TCRdb re-called the 5' RACE reads with MiXCR, one entry per CDR3 protein. The sample includes some 710,000 distinct CDR3 sequences, about half of them seen just once. The sequencing input was blood. Receptor source: an elderly man in good health.

The chain couples TRBV7-2 to TRBJ2-3, with a tentative D call TRBD2 (6 bases). Germline V gene data show CDR1 as SGHTA and CDR2 as FQGNSA. This CDR3 has 18 residues. Trimming took 5 bases from V and 0 from J, leaving 21 bases between them. Here the CDR3 reads CASSHTGLGSPSTDTQYF. The CDR3 bases are TGTGCCAGCAGCCATACGGGACTCGGCAGCCCTAGCACAGATACGCAGTATTTT.

This clonotype has a handful of counts. V usage is TRBV5-1 and J usage is TRBJ2-3; the D gene is possibly TRBD2 (5 bases). Trimming shortened V by 0 bases and J by 2 bases, and 16 bases separated the two germline ends. The CDR3 extends over 17 amino acids. Germline CDR1 is SGHRS and CDR2 is YFSETQ. CDR3 nucleotide sequence: TGCGCCAGCAGCTTGGTTTTCCGGAGGACGACCACAGATACGCAGTATTTT. It codes for CASSLVFRRTTTDTQYF.

CDR3 sequence: CSARSQGPRTQETQYF. The DNA of the CDR3 is TGCAGTGCTAGATCCCAGGGCCCACGGACCCAAGAGACCCAGTACTTC. This chain uses TRBV20-1 with TRBJ2-5, with a possible D match to TRBD1 (5 bases). V was cut by 2 bases and J by 1 base, with 17 bases left in between. This CDR3 region has 16 residues. Germline CDR1 is DFQATT and CDR2 is SNEGSKA (reference sequence).

This clonotype was counted between two and nine times. This chain joins TRBV10-3 and TRBJ1-1; D gene unclear. This CDR3 comprises 13 residues. Germline CDR1 ENHRY, CDR2 SYGVKD. V was shortened by 8 bases and J by 4 bases, with 14 bases between the two germline ends. The CDR3 is CAILEVPGTEAFF. CDR3 DNA sequence: TGTGCCATCTTGGAGGTCCCGGGCACTGAAGCTTTCTTT.